This TCR beta chain was obtained from a study of shared clonotypes between healthy human individuals. General observations from the study: Depth of sequencing was expected to influence donor clonotype sharing.

Details on this clone: Its antigen is unidentified.

A CD45RA-negative memory subset and a CD45RA+ naive subset were separated from the CD4+ cells. Deep level was the assay's run setting. Assay: immunoSEQ multiplex PCR; the TCRdb copy retains only in-frame clones and omits some. Of some 680,000 clones listed, 73% were seen once; the top ten hold about 1.8%. Germline CDR1 reads LNHNV; CDR2 reads YYDKDF (reference sequence). The CDR3 is 14 residues long. V was cut by 0 bases and J by 4 bases, with 7 bases left in between. The V gene is TRBV15, the J gene TRBJ2-1; D ambiguous. The sequencing sample was made of memory CD4+ T cells sorted from blood. Indicated subset: CD45RA-negative fraction. The sequence was obtained from a young woman in good health. The CDR3, as DNA: TGTGCCACCAGCAGAGATCCCAAATACAATGAGCAGTTCTTC. It codes for CATSRDPKYNEQFF.